This T cell receptor beta chain derives from a study of cytomegalovirus exposure and HLA in healthy donors. In germline, CDR1 is SNHLY, CDR2 FYNNEI. The CDR3 contains 11 residues. Trimming shortened V by 4 bases and J by 8 bases, and 7 bases separated the two germline ends. The PCR was carried out with 60 Vbeta primers and 13 Jbeta primers. TCRdb keeps only in-frame clones here, not all; method: immunoSEQ multiplex PCR. The data contain over 150,000 clones, 87% of them singletons. The donors (healthy individuals) were bone marrow donors. The clonotype comes from a woman under 40 in good health and CMV-seronegative. The genes are TRBV2 and TRBJ2-3; perhaps TRBD1 as D (6 bases). Input material: PBMCs. The CDR3 here is CASSAGVTQYF. CDR3 in DNA: TGTGCCAGCAGTGCAGGGGTTACGCAGTATTTT.